The 2 T cell receptor beta chains below all came from one sample that was sequenced in a study of OX40 agonist ivuxolimab in advanced cancers. TCRdb keeps only in-frame clones here, not all; method: immunoSEQ multiplex PCR. This table has around 150,000 clones, 90% to 95% appearing once. Sequenced here: CD4+ or CD8+ T cells sorted from blood, sampled in a trial of the OX40 agonist ivuxolimab. Every receptor here comes from an adult with an advanced solid tumor such as melanoma, head and neck, liver or kidney cancer.

The rearrangement links TRBV19 to TRBJ1-2; D might be TRBD1 (5 bases). Per germline, CDR1 LNHDA and CDR2 SQIVND (reference sequence). The CDR3 has 16 residues. Trimming left V 4 bases short and J 4 bases short, with 19 bases between. The CDR3 spells CASSTSPRDGFYGYTF. The CDR3 nucleotides are TGTGCCAGTAGTACGTCCCCCCGGGACGGTTTCTATGGCTACACCTTC.

To note about this clone: The sample carries other DNA sequences with the same CDR3. This chain connects TRBV5-1 to TRBJ1-2; 7 bases match TRBD1. CDR1 and CDR2 (germline): SGHRS, YFSETQ. Germline trimming cut 4 bases from V and 3 bases from J; bases unmatched to any gene: 3. This CDR3 contains 13 residues. DNA of the CDR3: TGCGCCAGCAGCCCAGACAGGGACTATGGCTACACCTTC. Protein product: CASSPDRDYGYTF.